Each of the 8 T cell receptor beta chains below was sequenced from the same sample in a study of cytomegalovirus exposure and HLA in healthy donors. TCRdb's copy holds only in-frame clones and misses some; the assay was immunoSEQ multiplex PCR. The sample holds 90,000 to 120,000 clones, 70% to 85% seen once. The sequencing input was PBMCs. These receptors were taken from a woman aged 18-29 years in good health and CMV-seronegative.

In nucleotides, the CDR3 is TGCGCCAGCAGCTCCGGGACAGAAAACACTGAAGCTTTCTTT. Protein: CASSSGTENTEAFF. The V gene is TRBV5-1, the J gene TRBJ1-1; the match to TRBD1 covers 7 bases. The V and J ends lost 3 bases and 2 bases, in that order; junction bases with no gene match: 4. CDR1 SGHRS and CDR2 YFSETQ come from the germline V gene. This CDR3 is 14 amino acids long.

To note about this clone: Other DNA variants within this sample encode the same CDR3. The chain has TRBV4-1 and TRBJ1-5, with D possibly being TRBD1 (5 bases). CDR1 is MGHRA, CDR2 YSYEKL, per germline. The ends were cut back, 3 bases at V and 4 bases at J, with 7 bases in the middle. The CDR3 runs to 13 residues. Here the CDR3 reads CASSQGLNQPQHF. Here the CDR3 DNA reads TGCGCCAGCAGCCAGGGGCTAAATCAGCCCCAGCATTTT.

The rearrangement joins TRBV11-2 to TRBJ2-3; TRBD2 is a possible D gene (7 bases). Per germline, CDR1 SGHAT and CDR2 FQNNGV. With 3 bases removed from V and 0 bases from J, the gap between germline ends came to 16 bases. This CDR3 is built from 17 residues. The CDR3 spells CASSFGRGPLSTDTQYF. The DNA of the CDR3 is TGTGCCAGCAGCTTTGGGCGGGGGCCTTTGAGCACAGATACGCAGTATTTT.

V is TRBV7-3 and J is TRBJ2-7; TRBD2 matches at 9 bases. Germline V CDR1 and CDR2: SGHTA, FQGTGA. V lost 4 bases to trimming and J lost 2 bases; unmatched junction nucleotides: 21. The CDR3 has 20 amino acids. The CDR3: CASSSYRGSIGLARTYEQYF. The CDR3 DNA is TGTGCCAGCAGCTCCTACAGGGGCAGTATAGGACTAGCGAGGACCTACGAGCAGTACTTC.

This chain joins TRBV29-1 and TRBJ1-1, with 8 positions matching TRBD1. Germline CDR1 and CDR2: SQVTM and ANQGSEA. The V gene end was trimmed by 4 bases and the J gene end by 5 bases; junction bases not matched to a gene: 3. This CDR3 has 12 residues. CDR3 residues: CSVGDRGTEAFF. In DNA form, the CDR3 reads TGCAGCGTTGGAGACAGGGGAACTGAAGCTTTCTTT.

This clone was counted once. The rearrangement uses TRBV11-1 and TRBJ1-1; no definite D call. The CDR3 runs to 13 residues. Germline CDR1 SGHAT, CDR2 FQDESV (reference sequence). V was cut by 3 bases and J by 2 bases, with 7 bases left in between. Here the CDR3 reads CASSFVPNTEAFF. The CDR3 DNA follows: TGTGCCAGCAGCTTTGTCCCAAACACTGAAGCTTTCTTT.

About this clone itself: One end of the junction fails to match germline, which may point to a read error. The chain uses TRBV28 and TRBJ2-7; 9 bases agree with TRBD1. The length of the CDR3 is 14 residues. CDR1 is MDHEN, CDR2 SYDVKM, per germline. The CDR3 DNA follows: TGTGCCAGCAGTTTATCCCTATCACAGGGGGCGACGGACTTC. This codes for CASSLSLSQGATDF.

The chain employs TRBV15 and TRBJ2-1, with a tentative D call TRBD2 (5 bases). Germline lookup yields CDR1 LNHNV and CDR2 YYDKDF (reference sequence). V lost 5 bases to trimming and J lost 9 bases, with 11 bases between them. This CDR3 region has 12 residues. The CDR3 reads CATSLSGFEQFF. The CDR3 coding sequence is TGTGCCACCAGCCTTTCGGGGTTTGAGCAGTTCTTC.